These 10 T cell receptor beta chains were sequenced from one sample in a study of cytomegalovirus exposure and HLA in healthy donors. The PCR contained 60 Vbeta and 13 Jbeta primers. TCRdb's copy holds only in-frame clones and misses some; the assay was immunoSEQ multiplex PCR. The sample gives about 230,000 clones, 85% to 90% of which show up once; about 1% is in the top ten. Sequenced material: PBMCs. The receptors originated from a woman under 30 in good health and CMV-seronegative.

This chain uses TRBV19 with TRBJ2-1, with D possibly being TRBD2 (5 bases). There are 11 residues in the CDR3. Germline V gene data show CDR1 as LNHDA and CDR2 as SQIVND (reference sequence). The germline V and J ends were trimmed by 3 bases and 9 bases, with 6 bases remaining between them. The CDR3 nucleotides read TGTGCCAGTAGTATTGGGAGTGAGCAGTTCTTC. Translating gives CASSIGSEQFF.

The V gene is TRBV7-9, the J gene TRBJ2-5; TRBD1 is a possible D gene (6 bases). V lost 1 base and J lost 4, with 10 bases in between. There are 14 residues in the CDR3. CDR1 and CDR2 (germline): SEHNR, FQNEAQ (reference sequence). Here the CDR3 DNA reads TGTGCCAGCAGCTTAGTGGGGGCTGGAGAGACCCAGTACTTC. Translating it yields CASSLVGAGETQYF.

As regards this clone: Different DNA sequences within this sample yield the same CDR3. V and J are TRBV27 and TRBJ1-1; a possible D gene is TRBD1 (6 bases). V shed 0 bases and J shed 5 bases, with 10 bases lying between them. Germline CDR1 MNHEY, CDR2 SMNVEV (reference sequence). The CDR3 consists of 14 residues. CDR3 region: CASSLSGGGTEAFF. The CDR3 nucleotides are TGTGCCAGCAGTTTATCTGGGGGCGGGACTGAAGCTTTCTTT.

This rearrangement joins TRBV7-2 to TRBJ2-7; TRBD2 aligns across 9 bases. Trimming cost V 1 base and J 6 bases; bases outside gene matches: 1. In germline, CDR1 is SGHTA, CDR2 FQGNSA. The CDR3 runs 13 residues. The CDR3: CASSLVREGEQYF. CDR3 sequence (DNA): TGTGCCAGCAGCTTAGTGCGGGAGGGCGAGCAGTACTTC. The entire variable domain, with the rest obtained from reference TRBV7-2 and TRBJ2-7, is as follows: GAGVSQSPSNKVTEKGKDVELRCDPISGHTALYWYRQSLGQGLEFLIYFQGNSAPDKSGLPSDRFSAERTGGSVSTLTIQRTQQEDSAVYLCASSLVREGEQYFGPGTRLTVT.

This clone showed up just a few times. This rearrangement joins TRBV2 to TRBJ2-3; 7 nucleotides agree with TRBD2. V gave up 3 bases and J gave up 0 bases; unmatched junction bases: 12. The CDR3 consists of 18 residues. Germline CDR1 and CDR2: SNHLY and FYNNEI. The CDR3 region is CASSEGLAVVTSTDTQYF. CDR3 in DNA: TGTGCCAGCAGTGAGGGGCTAGCGGTTGTGACTAGCACAGATACGCAGTATTTT.

The J gene is TRBJ2-3, the V gene TRBV5-1, with 7 bases matching TRBD2. The germline V gene has CDR1 SGHRS and CDR2 YFSETQ. J lost 4 bases, V lost 3 bases, and 5 bases had no gene match. The CDR3 loop spans 14 amino acids. CDR3 sequence (DNA): TGCGCCAGCAGCTCGGGGGGATCCGCAGATACGCAGTATTTT. This codes for CASSSGGSADTQYF. The full variable domain, with the rest looked up from reference TRBV5-1 and TRBJ2-3, is KAGVTQTPRYLIKTRGQQVTLSCSPISGHRSVSWYQQTPGQGLQFLFEYFSETQRNKGNFPGRFSGRQFSNSRSEMNVSTLELGDSALYLCASSSGGSADTQYFGPGTRLTVL.

This rearrangement joins TRBV30 to TRBJ1-2; D possibly corresponds to TRBD1 (5 bases). Trimming took off 0 bases at V and 4 bases at J, with 9 bases between the two ends. The length of the CDR3 is 13 residues. Germline V CDR1 and CDR2: GTSNPN, SVGIG (reference sequence). CDR3 protein: CAWSVQVIYGYTF. The CDR3 bases are TGTGCCTGGAGTGTACAGGTGATCTATGGCTACACCTTC.

This clone was observed a single time. The gene calls are TRBV18 and TRBJ1-4, with a weak D call TRBD1 (6 bases). Trimming shortened V by 8 bases and J by 8 bases, and 15 bases separated the two germline ends. Germline V CDR1 and CDR2: KGHSH, LQKENI. This CDR3 has 13 residues. CDR3 residues: CASKTGLEEKLFF. The CDR3 DNA follows: TGTGCCAGCAAAACAGGGTTGGAGGAAAAACTGTTTTTT.

Comments on this clone: The junction departs from germline at one end; a sequencing error may be responsible. The chain uses TRBV27 and TRBJ2-1; maybe TRBD2 (7 bases). This CDR3 region has 16 residues. Germline CDR1 and CDR2: MNHEY and SMNVEV (reference sequence). The CDR3 loop reads CAGSFQGWWEGNEQFF. The CDR3 DNA reads TGTGCCGGCAGTTTCCAGGGGTGGTGGGAGGGCAATGAGCAGTTCTTC.

The rearrangement uses TRBV7-9 and TRBJ1-2, with 7 bases that match TRBD1. The germline V gene has CDR1 SEHNR and CDR2 FQNEAQ (reference sequence). The CDR3 loop spans 15 amino acids. Germline trimming cut 7 bases from V and 4 bases from J; bases unmatched to any gene: 12. In DNA form, the CDR3 reads TGTGCCAGCATCCCCGAGGGGGCAGGGGGCTATGGCTACACCTTC. This gives the protein CASIPEGAGGYGYTF.